A selection of T cell receptor beta chains follows, all from one sample in a study of blood T cells in healthy people across ages. A single record per CDR3 protein comes from TCRdb applying MiXCR to the 5' RACE reads. The top ten hold approximately 31% of the sample, which has hundreds of thousands of distinct CDR3 sequences, roughly 41% seen once. Sequencing was done on a sample of blood. The receptors stem from a man aged 80 or over in good health. Each CDR3 is given with its conserved first and last residue. A D gene is named only where the DNA matches it firmly. Not all rows give a size; the values are once, few, many and, for expanded clones, a class.

DNA	CDR3	length	J	size	V	D
TGCGCCAGCAGCTTGGATCAGGTCGGCTATGGCTACACCTTC	CASSLDQVGYGYTF	14	TRBJ1-2	.	TRBV5-1	.
TGTGCCAGCAGCGGACGACAGGGGGGAGAGACCCAGTACTTC	CASSGRQGGETQYF	14	TRBJ2-5	few	TRBV3-1	TRBD1
TGTGCCAGCCCTAGCACAGATACGCAGTATTTT	CASPSTDTQYF	11	TRBJ2-3	once	TRBV2	.
TGCGCCAGCAGCTCCCCCAGGGTTGACAGCTCCTACAATGAGCAGTTCTTC	CASSSPRVDSSYNEQFF	17	TRBJ2-1	.	TRBV4-1	.
TGCAGCGTTGTGGCTTCCGGAGGGATTAGCGGGGAGCTGTTTTTT	CSVVASGGISGELFF	15	TRBJ2-2	.	TRBV29-1	.
TGTGCCAGCGGCAGGGGGCTGAACACTGAAGCTTTCTTT	CASGRGLNTEAFF	13	TRBJ1-1	once	TRBV14	TRBD1
TGTGCCAGCTGTGACAGCTACGGGGAGACCCAGTACTTC	CASCDSYGETQYF	13	TRBJ2-5	.	TRBV18	.
TGTGCCAGCAGCTTATTCTCGGGGGGCTCCTACAATGAGCAGTTCTTC	CASSLFSGGSYNEQFF	16	TRBJ2-1	many	TRBV7-8	TRBD2
TGTGCCAGCAGCCAAGTCGATCTGCCTCTGGGAATCTATGGCTACACCTTC	CASSQVDLPLGIYGYTF	17	TRBJ1-2	.	TRBV14	.
TGTGCCACCTTGCCGGGGAGCACAGATACGCAGTATTTT	CATLPGSTDTQYF	13	TRBJ2-3	.	TRBV28	.
TGTGCCAGCAGTCGCCGGGACTTCCAAGAGACCCAGTACTTC	CASSRRDFQETQYF	14	TRBJ2-5	few	TRBV28	.
TGTGCCAGCAGCTATGCTTTCGGGGGGGATTATGGCTACACCTTC	CASSYAFGGDYGYTF	15	TRBJ1-2	.	TRBV7-8	.
TGCAGTGCTACCCCTGCTGGCCGAGAGAGCTATCAGCCCCAGCATTTT	CSATPAGRESYQPQHF	16	TRBJ1-5	once	TRBV20-1	.
TGTGCCAGCAGTTACGAAGGTTACAATGAGCAGTTCTTC	CASSYEGYNEQFF	13	TRBJ2-1	.	TRBV6-2/TRBV6-3	.
TGCAGTGCTCCCCAGGGGCGGGGCGCAGATACGCAGTATTTT	CSAPQGRGADTQYF	14	TRBJ2-3	.	TRBV20-1	.
TGTGCCAGCAGTGTCTTGGGGAGTAGCGGGAGACATGAGCAGTTCTTC	CASSVLGSSGRHEQFF	16	TRBJ2-1	many	TRBV2	TRBD2
TGTGCCAGCAGCTTAAAGGGACAGGGGGTAGAGACCCAGTACTTC	CASSLKGQGVETQYF	15	TRBJ2-5	.	TRBV7-3	TRBD1
TGTGCCAGCAGCTTAGCCCCCCCCCTACCCACAGATACGCAGGGTGAGCAGTTCTTC	CASSLAPPLPTDTQGEQFF	19	TRBJ2-1	.	TRBV7-2	.
TGTGCCAGCAGCTTAGCGGCTAGCGCTACAGATACGCAGTATTTT	CASSLAASATDTQYF	15	TRBJ2-3	few	TRBV7-2	.
TGCGCCAGCAGCTGGAAACTAGCGGGGGTGTACAATGAGCAGTTCTTC	CASSWKLAGVYNEQFF	16	TRBJ2-1	.	TRBV5-1	TRBD2
TGTGCCAGCAGCCCCCGGGACTATCCGTGGGACGAGCAGTACTTC	CASSPRDYPWDEQYF	15	TRBJ2-7	.	TRBV7-2	TRBD2
TGCAGTGCAAGCAAGGAGGCAGATACGCAGTATTTT	CSASKEADTQYF	12	TRBJ2-3	few	TRBV20-1	.
TGTGCCAACAGCTCTGGACCGTCCGCCCACGAGCAGTACTTC	CANSSGPSAHEQYF	14	TRBJ2-7	.	TRBV7-2	.
TGTGCCAGCAGCAATACCGGGACAGGGTCGGTCTATGGCTACACCTTC	CASSNTGTGSVYGYTF	16	TRBJ1-2	few	TRBV7-9	TRBD1
TGTGCCAGCTACGACAGGGGCAAACAGAACACTGAAGCTTTCTTT	CASYDRGKQNTEAFF	15	TRBJ1-1	.	TRBV12-3/TRBV12-4	TRBD1
TGCGCCAGCAGCCAAGAATTGGGTCTCTATGGCTACACCTTC	CASSQELGLYGYTF	14	TRBJ1-2	.	TRBV4-1	.
TGTGCCAGCAGGAGCGGGGTCGTAGTGGATACGCAGTATTTT	CASRSGVVVDTQYF	14	TRBJ2-3	few	TRBV12-3/TRBV12-4	TRBD2
TGTGCCAGCAGCATCAGACGAGCTGAAGCTTTCTTT	CASSIRRAEAFF	12	TRBJ1-1	.	TRBV21-1	.
TGTGCCAGCAGTTCCCCACTAGCGGGAGTCCTCAATGAGCAGTACTTC	CASSSPLAGVLNEQYF	16	TRBJ2-5	.	TRBV6-2/TRBV6-3	TRBD2
TGTGCCAGCAGCCCCCCGGGTCCTACTTACGAGCAGTACTTC	CASSPPGPTYEQYF	14	TRBJ2-7	.	TRBV7-3	.
TGTGCCAGCAGTTACCGGTCTAGCGGGGGGGCTCTCCACAATGAGCAGTTCTTC	CASSYRSSGGALHNEQFF	18	TRBJ2-1	few	TRBV6-5	TRBD2
TGTGCCAGCAGCTTTGTCAGAGACAACTATGGCTACACCTTC	CASSFVRDNYGYTF	14	TRBJ1-2	.	TRBV7-2	.
TGTGCCAGCAGGGGAGGGATAGAGACCCAGTACTTC	CASRGGIETQYF	12	TRBJ2-5	few	TRBV28	TRBD2
TGTGCCAGCAGCTTTAGATCAGTCGGTCCTCGCTCCTACGAGCAGTACTTC	CASSFRSVGPRSYEQYF	17	TRBJ2-7	many	TRBV7-8	.
TGTGCCAGCAGCCAATCAAGCTACAATGAGCAGTTCTTC	CASSQSSYNEQFF	13	TRBJ2-1	.	TRBV3-1	.
TGTGCCAGCAGCGTAGTAGCGGGGGCGACCTACAATGAGCAGTTCTTC	CASSVVAGATYNEQFF	16	TRBJ2-1	few	TRBV9	TRBD2
TGTGCCAGCAACCACAACACCGGGGAGCTGTTTTTT	CASNHNTGELFF	12	TRBJ2-2	.	TRBV6-5	.
TGCAGCGTTGCGGGGGCCGCTAATGAAAAACTGTTTTTT	CSVAGAANEKLFF	13	TRBJ1-4	.	TRBV29-1	.
TGTGCCAGCAGCAAGGACTCGAGCACAGATACGCAGTATTTT	CASSKDSSTDTQYF	14	TRBJ2-3	.	TRBV7-2	.
TGTGCCAGCAGCTTGGGCGACACATATGAGCAGTACTTC	CASSLGDTYEQYF	13	TRBJ2-7	once	TRBV7-2	.
TGCAGTGCCGTCTCTCCTGGTAGCGGGGTGGATACGCAGTATTTT	CSAVSPGSGVDTQYF	15	TRBJ2-3	.	TRBV20-1	TRBD2
TGCGCCAGCACCAGGGACAGATCCACTGAGCAGTTCTTC	CASTRDRSTEQFF	13	TRBJ2-1	.	TRBV5-1	TRBD1
TGTGCCAGCAGCCCCCGCGGAAACAGGGATAATGAAAAACTGTTTTTT	CASSPRGNRDNEKLFF	16	TRBJ1-4	.	TRBV7-3	.
TGTGCCAGCAGCTTACGGCAGCCGACTAACTATGGCTACACCTTC	CASSLRQPTNYGYTF	15	TRBJ1-2	.	TRBV7-2	.
TGCGCCAGCAGCCAAGATAGACTGGCATCAAGGCCCCAGCATTTT	CASSQDRLASRPQHF	15	TRBJ1-5	.	TRBV4-3	.
TGCAGTGCTGGGACTAGCGGCTACAATGAGCAGTTCTTC	CSAGTSGYNEQFF	13	TRBJ2-1	.	TRBV20-1	TRBD2
TGTGCCAGCAGTGAACTCGGAGGGAGCTCCTACGAGCAGTACTTC	CASSELGGSSYEQYF	15	TRBJ2-7	few	TRBV6-5	.
TGCAGTGCTAGAGATCCTAGCGGGAGCACAGATACGCAGTATTTT	CSARDPSGSTDTQYF	15	TRBJ2-3	many	TRBV20-1	TRBD2